Sequencing of this TCR beta chain was carried out in a study of T cell repertoires in cytomegalovirus infection. Turning to the study itself: Recently identified HLA-C-restricted CMV epitopes were used, and well-studied HLA-B-restricted CMV epitopes were used as well.

This clonotype was found a few times. As yet, its antigen is unknown. In TCRdb, the reads were re-called with MiXCR into one record per CDR3 protein. The sample contains over 45,000 distinct CDR3 sequences, about 21% of which appear only once. The clonotype was recovered from a human donor in good health (CMV status not recorded). Some clones in this sample may be carry-over from other donors' samples. Sequenced here: CD8+ T cells from cultured PBMCs, sampled from culture after CMV antigen stimulation.

The CDR3 DNA reads as TGTGCCAGCAGTACATGGACGGGAGGGAATGAGCAGTTCTTC. Translated, it gives CASSTWTGGNEQFF. The chain combines TRBV27 with TRBJ2-1, with 8 bases matching TRBD2. The germline gives CDR1 MNHEY, CDR2 SMNVEV (reference sequence). Trimming took 5 bases from V and 7 from J; bases not matched to a gene: 7. This CDR3 spans 14 amino acids.